The present TCR beta chain was sequenced within a study of regulatory T cells in long-lasting Graves disease. The study, taken as a whole, reports: The study examined only peripheral blood, not thyroid tissue. Compared with new cases, persistent Graves' patients showed reduced TCR diversity.

A word on this clonotype: Its specificity is not known.

Combining iRepertoire HTBI primers with Arm-PCR of CDR3 regions, the authors built TCR beta libraries. One entry per CDR3 protein, called by TCRdb with MiXCR from the multiplex PCR reads. The table records 360,000 or so distinct CDR3 sequences, 12% of them present only once. Trimming shortened V by 2 bases and J by 8 bases, and 9 bases separated the two germline ends. Germline V lookup: CDR1 MGHDK, CDR2 SYGVNS. The CDR3 covers 12 residues. The time point here: newly diagnosed GD, antithyroid drugs for less than 3 months. PBMCs were the source of the RNA used for TCR sequencing. Patients met American Thyroid Association criteria for Graves' disease. As collected, the peripheral blood samples measured around 9 milliliters each and went into EDTA tubes. The same data also contributed to another study, on T cells in Graves' hyperthyroidism and ophthalmopathy.

The sequence was collected from a woman aged 18-29 years with Graves disease. V is TRBV25-1 and J is TRBJ1-2; D is perhaps TRBD1 (6 bases). Sequences were derived from peripheral blood mononuclear cells (PBMCs), sampled at new diagnosis, from a patient treated with antithyroid drugs. The CDR3 region has the DNA TGTGCCAGCAGTGAAGGTCAGGGGGGCTACACCTTC. This codes for CASSEGQGGYTF.